The T cell receptor (beta chain) under discussion was sequenced for a study of blood T cell repertoires in COVID-19. Everyone who took part was roughly 18 to 90 years old, and they came from about 23 US areas. Study processing details: Amplification of reference gene primers provided the estimated nucleated cell counts. Using immunoSEQ multiplex PCR, the repertoire was profiled, and TCRdb retains in-frame clones only, with some absent. V, J and clone size reflect that table, while D and trimming were determined from the DNA. The sample consists of 300,000 to 400,000 clones, 65% to 90% of them appearing once. Germline assignment: CDR1 MDHEN and CDR2 SYDVKM. After removal of 5 bases from V and 4 bases from J, the junction contained 2 bases not matched to a gene. This CDR3 is built from 15 residues.

The sample was PBMCs or T cells enriched from blood (not recorded which). The V gene is TRBV28, the J gene TRBJ2-1; 13 bases map to TRBD2. This clonotype originated in a woman aged 40 to 49 with acute COVID-19. CDR3 region: CASSRTSGSYNEQFF. CDR3 nucleotides: TGTGCCAGCAGTCGGACTAGCGGGAGTTACAATGAGCAGTTCTTC.